What follows is one T cell receptor (beta chain) and its context. Germline assignment: CDR1 LGHNA and CDR2 YSLEER. This CDR3 is 17 amino acids long. Trimming stripped 0 bases from V and 3 bases from J, with 18 bases between. This record comes from a study of blood T cell repertoires in COVID-19. Study background: Samples came from the United States, Italy and Spain, spanning acute and convalescent COVID-19.

The protocol was immunoSEQ multiplex PCR, while the TCRdb copy is restricted to in-frame clones and leaves out a portion. The table shows around 140,000 clones, with around 88% occurring only once. The sample comprised peripheral blood. This TCR was sampled from a man between 45 and 60 years old with active or convalescent COVID-19. The chain has TRBV4-3 and TRBJ2-7, with D possibly TRBD1 on 6 matching bases. CDR3 DNA sequence: TGCGCCAGCAGCCAAGATTGGAATGAGGACAGATTCTACGAGCAGTACTTC. Translation: CASSQDWNEDRFYEQYF.